Below, one TCR beta chain is given with its context. Its antigen is unknown. These data belong to a study of T cell clonotyping in hematopoietic cell transplantation. In the study overall: Recipient samples before transplant were obtained post-cytoreduction.

TCRdb keeps only in-frame clones here, not all; method: immunoSEQ multiplex PCR. The sample lists roughly 80,000 clones, 90% to 96% occurring once. General study points: Graft donor and pretransplant recipient Inverse Simpson Index values predicted broader posttransplant TCR diversity. Pathologically expanded recipient clonotypes increased progressively from day 30 to day 180 as diversity fell. At the given depth, recipient repertoires were over 97% de novo clonotypes.

This CDR3 region has 15 residues. Germline lookup yields CDR1 SGHTA and CDR2 FQGNSA. V lost 5 bases and J 4 bases, leaving 17 bases between the germline ends. Time point indicated: recipient sample about 28 days before transplant, after cytoreduction. The receptor was derived from a woman in her 50s with acute myeloid leukemia. Some clones in this sample may be carry-over from other donors' samples. V is TRBV7-2 and J is TRBJ1-2, with D maybe TRBD1 (6 bases). Material: peripheral blood mononuclear cells, obtained before stem cell transplant. CDR3 in amino acids: CASSLSGGGTYGYTF. As DNA, the CDR3 is TGTGCCAGCAGCCTGAGCGGGGGGGGCACCTATGGCTACACCTTC.